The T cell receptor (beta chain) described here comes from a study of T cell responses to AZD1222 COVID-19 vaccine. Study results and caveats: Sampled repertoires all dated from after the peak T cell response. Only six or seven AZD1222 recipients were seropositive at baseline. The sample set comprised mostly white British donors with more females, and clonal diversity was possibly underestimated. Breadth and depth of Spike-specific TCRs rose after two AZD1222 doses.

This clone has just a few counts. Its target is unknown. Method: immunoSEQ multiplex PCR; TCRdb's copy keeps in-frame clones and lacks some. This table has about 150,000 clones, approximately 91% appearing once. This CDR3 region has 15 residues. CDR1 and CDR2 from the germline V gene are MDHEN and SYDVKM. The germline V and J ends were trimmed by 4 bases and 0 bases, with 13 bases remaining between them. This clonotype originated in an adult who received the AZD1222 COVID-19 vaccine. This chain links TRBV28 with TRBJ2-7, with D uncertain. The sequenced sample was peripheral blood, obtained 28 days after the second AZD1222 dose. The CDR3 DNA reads TGTGCCAGCAGTTCGTTGCAGAACCCCTCCTACGAGCAGTACTTC. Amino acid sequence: CASSSLQNPSYEQYF.